The source of this T cell receptor (beta chain) is a study of blood T cell repertoires in COVID-19. This CDR3 spans 16 amino acids. The V end was cut by 1 base, the J end by 0 bases, with 11 bases between. Looked up from germline, CDR1 is MNHNY and CDR2 is SVGAGI (reference sequence). Per the study methods: Reference gene primer amplification yielded estimated nucleated cell counts. The assay was immunoSEQ multiplex PCR, and TCRdb's table has in-frame clones only and misses some. The V and J calls and the clone size are those of that table, but D and trimming were determined from the DNA. The sample consists of 200,000 to 250,000 clones, about 85% of them appearing once.

The rearrangement links TRBV6-6 to TRBJ2-3, with a possible D match to TRBD1 (6 bases). The source material was peripheral blood. The origin of this receptor is a woman aged 80 or over with active or convalescent COVID-19. CDR3 sequence reads: CASSYFGQTSTDTQYF. CDR3 bases: TGTGCCAGCAGTTACTTTGGACAGACTAGCACAGATACGCAGTATTTT.